Below, 10 T cell receptor beta chains from the same sample are listed, as sequenced in a study of blood T cell repertoires in COVID-19. Profiled with immunoSEQ multiplex PCR; TCRdb holds only in-frame clones, not every one. The sample holds about 89,000 clones, more than 65% seen once. Sequencing was done on a sample of peripheral blood. These receptors all stem from a man aged 65-85 years with COVID-19, enrolled during active disease.

This clone was seen only once. The chain recombines TRBV24-1 with TRBJ2-5; 9 bases line up with TRBD2. The CDR3 contains 16 residues. Trimming removed 4 bases from V and 4 bases from J; junction bases left unmatched: 9. CDR1 and CDR2 (germline): KGHDR, SFDVKD. The CDR3 coding sequence is TGTGCCACCAGTGAATCCTCTAGCGGGATTCCAGAGACCCAGTACTTC. It translates to CATSESSSGIPETQYF.

The chain has TRBV19 and TRBJ1-5; 7 nucleotides line up with TRBD1. The CDR3 extends over 15 amino acids. CDR1 and CDR2 (germline): LNHDA, SQIVND (reference sequence). V lost 7 bases to trimming and J lost 7 bases; unmatched junction nucleotides: 13. The CDR3: CASNSDRERGQPQHF. The CDR3 DNA sequence: TGTGCCAGTAATAGCGACAGGGAAAGGGGACAGCCCCAGCATTTT.

The V call is TRBV6-5, the J call TRBJ1-4; 9 positions match TRBD1. Germline V gives CDR1 MNHEY, CDR2 SVGAGI. This CDR3 contains 14 residues. Trimming took 10 bases from V and 5 from J; bases not matched to a gene: 8. For the CDR3, the DNA is TGTGCCACCAATCCGGACAGGGGCAATGAAAAACTGTTTTTT. It yields the protein CATNPDRGNEKLFF.

The chain uses TRBV3-1 (or the pseudogene TRBV3-2) and TRBJ1-4; D is undetermined. Trimming cost V 2 bases and J 2 bases, with 9 bases left between them. Germline lookup yields CDR1 LGHDT and CDR2 YNNKEL (reference sequence). This CDR3 has 15 residues. The CDR3 sequence: CASSQHGATNEKLFF. The CDR3 coding sequence is TGTGCCAGCAGCCAACACGGTGCGACTAATGAAAAACTGTTTTTT.

The chain links TRBV7-9 to TRBJ2-3; 11 bases are a match to TRBD2. The CDR3 contains 16 residues. The V gene's germline CDR1 is SEHNR and CDR2 FQNEAQ (reference sequence). The J segment lost 0 bases and the V segment lost 5 bases, leaving 4 bases of the junction unmatched. The CDR3 bases are TGTGCCAGCAGCCGACTAGCGGGGACAAGCACAGATACGCAGTATTTT. This encodes CASSRLAGTSTDTQYF.

The V gene is TRBV28, the J gene TRBJ2-1, with TRBD2 identical over 10 bases. V was pared by 5 bases and J by 3 bases, with 4 bases of the junction left unmatched. Germline lookup yields CDR1 MDHEN and CDR2 SYDVKM. The CDR3 consists of 15 residues. The CDR3 bases are TGTGCCAGCAGTCCCAGCGGGAGGGACTACAATGAGCAGTTCTTC. Translation: CASSPSGRDYNEQFF.

The rearrangement joins TRBV7-9 to TRBJ2-1; TRBD2 might be the D (5 bases). From germline, CDR1 is SEHNR and CDR2 FQNEAQ (reference sequence). Trimming took 5 bases from V and 7 from J, leaving 15 bases between them. This CDR3 is built from 14 residues. This CDR3 reads CASSPGLVTNEQFF. The CDR3 DNA is TGTGCCAGCAGCCCCGGACTGGTCACTAATGAGCAGTTCTTC.

V usage is TRBV7-2 and J usage is TRBJ1-1, with D perhaps TRBD1 (6 bases). Germline values: CDR1 SGHTA, CDR2 FQGNSA. This CDR3 contains 14 residues. The V and J ends lost 5 bases and 0 bases respectively, with 10 bases between them. CDR3 DNA sequence: TGTGCCAGCAGCCAAGGACAGTTGAACACTGAAGCTTTCTTT. This encodes CASSQGQLNTEAFF.

This clone was observed a few times. V is TRBV5-8 and J is TRBJ1-1; 10 bases are a match to TRBD1. The V gene end was trimmed by 3 bases and the J gene end by 1 base; junction bases not matched to a gene: 3. This CDR3 has 15 amino acids. Germline lookup yields CDR1 SGHTS and CDR2 YDEGEE. The CDR3 is CASSWDRGGNTEAFF. CDR3 bases: TGTGCCAGCAGCTGGGACAGGGGAGGGAACACTGAAGCTTTCTTT.

V is TRBV25-1 and J is TRBJ2-2; 7 bases map to TRBD1. There are 13 residues in the CDR3. With 6 bases clipped from V and 6 bases from J, the junction kept 4 bases outside the gene matches. The germline CDR1 and CDR2 sequences are MGHDK and SYGVNS. CDR3 in amino acids: CASSTGVPGELFF. The CDR3 nucleotides are TGTGCCAGCAGCACAGGGGTACCCGGGGAGCTGTTTTTT.